One and the same sample provided the 16 T cell receptor beta chains below, sequenced in a study of T cell responses to AZD1222 COVID-19 vaccine. The data were produced by immunoSEQ multiplex PCR, yet TCRdb's version contains in-frame clones alone and is incomplete. The data hold tens of thousands of clones, with roughly 84% observed a single time. The sample consisted of peripheral blood, taken on day 0 of AZD1222 vaccination. All receptors derive from an adult in good health.

The rearrangement uses TRBV7-2 and TRBJ1-1; D is unresolved. Germline V gene data show CDR1 as SGHTA and CDR2 as FQGNSA. V was trimmed by 0 bases and J by 0 bases, leaving 5 bases between them. CDR3 length: 14 amino acids. DNA for the CDR3: TGTGCCAGCAGCTTAGCCAGTATGAACACTGAAGCTTTCTTT. Protein: CASSLASMNTEAFF.

The V gene is TRBV2, the J gene TRBJ1-1; 10 bases line up with TRBD1. Trimming cost V 7 bases and J 4 bases; bases outside gene matches: 6. There are 14 residues in the CDR3. Germline V gives CDR1 SNHLY, CDR2 FYNNEI. CDR3 DNA sequence: TGTGCCAGCATGACAGGGGGCCCGTTCACTGAAGCTTTCTTT. Residues: CASMTGGPFTEAFF.

The chain employs TRBV7-3 and TRBJ2-3; D is possibly TRBD2 (6 bases). Germline CDR1 reads SGHTA; CDR2 reads FQGTGA. V was pared by 2 bases and J by 0 bases, with 9 bases between. This CDR3 has 15 residues. CDR3 amino acids: CASSLGGASTDTQYF. The DNA of the CDR3 is TGTGCCAGCAGCTTAGGCGGGGCTAGCACAGATACGCAGTATTTT.

This chain's CDR3 is CSASRSATGGFEQYF. CDR3 in DNA: TGCAGTGCTAGTAGGTCTGCGACAGGGGGCTTCGAGCAGTACTTC. This rearrangement joins TRBV20-1 to TRBJ2-7, with 10 bases lining up with TRBD1. CDR3 length equals 15 residues. Germline V CDR1 and CDR2: DFQATT, SNEGSKA (reference sequence). After removal of 3 bases from V and 6 bases from J, the junction contained 11 bases not matched to a gene.

The rearrangement joins TRBV6-2 or TRBV6-3 to TRBJ1-2; D unclear. This CDR3 contains 14 residues. Per the germline V gene, CDR1 is MNHEY and CDR2 is SVGEGT. Trimming pared 2 bases from V and 2 bases from J, leaving 9 bases between. The CDR3 protein is CASSYSYLNYGYTF. Written as DNA, the CDR3 is TGTGCCAGCAGTTACAGTTACTTAAACTATGGCTACACCTTC.

This clone has only one observation. V is TRBV4-3 and J is TRBJ2-7; 8 bases match TRBD1. The CDR3 has 15 residues. V shed 0 bases and J 0 bases; nucleotides not matched to a gene: 1. Germline lookup yields CDR1 LGHNA and CDR2 YSLEER. The DNA for the CDR3 is TGCGCCAGCAGCCAAGAGGGGACAGGCTCCTACGAGCAGTACTTC. It is translated as CASSQEGTGSYEQYF.

J is TRBJ1-5 and V is TRBV28; D gene uncertain. V was shortened by 2 bases and J by 5 bases, with 4 bases between the two germline ends. Germline assignment: CDR1 MDHEN and CDR2 SYDVKM. CDR3 length equals 12 residues. DNA for the CDR3: TGTGCCAGCAGTTTACTGGATCAGCCCCAGCATTTT. As protein: CASSLLDQPQHF.

The chain is built from TRBV6-5 and TRBJ2-3, with D perhaps matching TRBD1 (6 bases). The CDR3 is 15 amino acids. V was trimmed by 2 bases and J by 6 bases, leaving 15 bases between them. The germline CDR1 and CDR2 sequences are MNHEY and SVGAGI. Here the CDR3 reads CASSYGYNRVDTQYF. CDR3 DNA: TGTGCCAGCAGTTACGGATACAACAGGGTGGATACGCAGTATTTT.

The genes are TRBV4-1 and TRBJ1-4; D unresolved. The V end lost 1 base, the J end lost 8 bases, and 14 bases lay between the germline ends. The germline V gene has CDR1 MGHRA and CDR2 YSYEKL. The CDR3 has 15 amino acids. The CDR3 DNA is TGCGCCAGCAGCCAAGTCGCGTTACGAGGGGAAAAACTGTTTTTT. Protein: CASSQVALRGEKLFF.

The rearrangement joins TRBV19 to TRBJ1-1, with a weak D call TRBD1 (5 bases). V was cut by 6 bases and J by 1 base, with 12 bases left in between. The CDR3 is 14 amino acids. Per the germline V gene, CDR1 is LNHDA and CDR2 is SQIVND (reference sequence). CDR3 sequence reads: CASSTWGSNTEAFF. The CDR3 DNA sequence: TGTGCCAGTAGCACCTGGGGCTCGAACACTGAAGCTTTCTTT.

This rearrangement joins TRBV30 to TRBJ1-1; 9 bases agree with TRBD1. Losses at the gene ends were 3 bases for V and 12 bases for J; bases not matched to a gene: 8. Germline values: CDR1 GTSNPN, CDR2 SVGIG (reference sequence). CDR3 length: 12 amino acids. The CDR3 is CAWRSGTGQSFF. The CDR3 nucleotides read TGTGCCTGGAGGTCCGGGACAGGGCAGTCTTTCTTT.

The chain joins TRBV6-1 to TRBJ1-2; D is unresolved. There are 13 residues in the CDR3. Germline assignment: CDR1 MNHNS and CDR2 SASEGT. With 3 bases removed from V and 2 bases from J, the gap between germline ends came to 7 bases. CDR3 region: CASSEGTNYGYTF. CDR3 nucleotides: TGTGCCAGCAGTGAGGGCACCAACTATGGCTACACCTTC.

The genes are TRBV24-1 and TRBJ2-1; 10 bases match TRBD2. Germline V gene sequence: CDR1 KGHDR, CDR2 SFDVKD. The CDR3 has 15 amino acids. Trimming removed 0 bases from V and 9 bases from J; junction bases left unmatched: 4. CDR3: CATSDLSSGGTEQFF. The CDR3 DNA follows: TGTGCCACCAGTGATTTGAGTAGCGGGGGGACTGAGCAGTTCTTC.

The rearrangement links TRBV5-4 to TRBJ2-6; D not resolved. Trimming stripped 4 bases from V and 0 bases from J, with 17 bases between. The CDR3 length is 18 residues. Germline-derived CDR1 and CDR2 are SGHNT and YYREEE (reference sequence). In DNA, the CDR3 is TGTGCCAGCAGCCCGCTCGGCCTCGGCCCCTCTGGGGCCAACGTCCTGACTTTC. Translated, it gives CASSPLGLGPSGANVLTF.

The rearrangement links TRBV7-9 to TRBJ2-3; TRBD2 aligns across 8 bases. There are 16 residues in the CDR3. J gave up 1 base and V 4 bases, and 7 bases lay outside the gene matches. Germline V gene sequence: CDR1 SEHNR, CDR2 FQNEAQ (reference sequence). The CDR3 protein is CASSYLRGGGTDTQYF. DNA of the CDR3: TGTGCCAGCAGCTACCTACGGGGGGGCGGCACAGATACGCAGTATTTT.

The chain is built from TRBV6-5 and TRBJ2-1, with 8 nucleotides matching TRBD2. CDR1 MNHEY and CDR2 SVGAGI come from the germline V gene. Trimming removed 2 bases from V and 2 bases from J; junction bases left unmatched: 5. The CDR3 runs 16 residues. The CDR3 DNA is TGTGCCAGCAGTTACCTACGGGGGGGCCCCTACAATGAGCAGTTCTTC. This codes for CASSYLRGGPYNEQFF.